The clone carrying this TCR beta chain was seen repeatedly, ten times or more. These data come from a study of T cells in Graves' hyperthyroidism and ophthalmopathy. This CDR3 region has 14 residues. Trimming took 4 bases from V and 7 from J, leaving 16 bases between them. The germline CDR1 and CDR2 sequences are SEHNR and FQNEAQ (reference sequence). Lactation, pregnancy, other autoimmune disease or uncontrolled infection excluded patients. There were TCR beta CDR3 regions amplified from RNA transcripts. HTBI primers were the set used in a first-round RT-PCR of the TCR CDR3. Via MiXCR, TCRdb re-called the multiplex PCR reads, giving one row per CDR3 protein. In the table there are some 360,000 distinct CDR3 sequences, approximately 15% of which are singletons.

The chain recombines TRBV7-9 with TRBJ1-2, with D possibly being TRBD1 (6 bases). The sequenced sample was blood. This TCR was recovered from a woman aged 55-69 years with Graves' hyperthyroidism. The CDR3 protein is CASSSQGKKGGYTF. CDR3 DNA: TGTGCCAGCAGCTCCCAGGGGAAGAAGGGTGGCTACACCTTC. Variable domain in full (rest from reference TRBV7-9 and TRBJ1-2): DTGVSQNPRHKITKRGQNVTFRCDPISEHNRLYWYRQTLGQGPEFLTYFQNEAQLEKSRLLSDRFSAERPKGSFSTLEIQRTEQGDSAMYLCASSSQGKKGGYTFGSGTRLTVV.